The 8 T cell receptor beta chains below come from one sample, sequenced in a study of neurological immune-mediated disorders. Time point denoted: longitudinal time-point 3. TCRdb ran MiXCR on the 5' RACE reads and lists one entry per CDR3 protein. The sample contains more than 100,000 distinct CDR3 sequences, about a tenth of which appear only once. The material sequenced was PBMCs. These receptors were collected from a female donor with HTLV-1-associated myelopathy (HAM/TSP).

The sample holds a few counts of this clonotype. The chain has TRBV7-2 and TRBJ2-7; 9 bases map to TRBD1. The trim removed 0 bases at V and 3 bases at J, leaving 3 bases unmatched. The CDR3 length is 15 residues. Germline V gene lookup returns CDR1 SGHTA and CDR2 FQGNSA. CDR3 in amino acids: CASSLAGGQGYEQYF. The CDR3 DNA reads TGTGCCAGCAGCTTAGCGGGGGGACAGGGCTACGAGCAGTACTTC.

This clonotype was seen ten or more times. Since no conserved phenylalanine or tryptophan closes the CDR3, a read error is the likely cause. This sequence joins TRBV20-1 and TRBJ1-2; 8 bases match TRBD1. Trimming at V came to 1 base and at J to 4 bases, leaving 5 bases not matched to a gene. The germline V gene encodes CDR1 DFQATT and CDR2 SNEGSKA (reference sequence). The length of the CDR3 is 14 residues. This chain's CDR3 is CSARVRTGPYGYTL. CDR3 DNA: TGCAGTGCTAGAGTTAGGACAGGGCCCTATGGCTACACCCTC.

This clonotype was seen repeatedly, ten times or more. The chain couples TRBV5-1 to TRBJ2-3; D is unclear. In germline, CDR1 is SGHRS, CDR2 YFSETQ. Trimming took off 3 bases at V and 4 bases at J, with 3 bases between the two ends. This CDR3 has 11 residues. CDR3 nucleotide sequence: TGCGCCAGCAGCTATTCAGATACGCAGTATTTT. Translating gives CASSYSDTQYF.

Concerning this clonotype itself: A much larger clonotype is one base distant, so this may be a read error. The chain carries TRBV7-2 and TRBJ2-1; D is uncertain. The CDR3 runs to 14 residues. Germline V gene data show CDR1 as SGHTA and CDR2 as FQGNSA. V was cut by 5 bases and J by 5 bases, with 13 bases left in between. In nucleotides, the CDR3 is TGTGCCAGCAGCCCCTATATGTCTAACAATGAGCAGTTCTTC. This sequence encodes CASSPYMSNNEQFF.

This clonotype was detected many times. This chain uses TRBV12-3 or TRBV12-4 with TRBJ2-3; 8 bases match TRBD2. J gave up 2 bases and V 8 bases, and 9 bases lay outside the gene matches. The CDR3 extends over 15 amino acids. CDR3 DNA sequence: TGTGCCAGCCCAGAAGCGGGGGCCTACACAGATACGCAGTATTTT. It specifies CASPEAGAYTDTQYF.

This clonotype was detected a few times. J is TRBJ2-3 and V is TRBV5-1; perhaps TRBD2 as D (5 bases). The length of the CDR3 is 15 residues. Deletions cut 0 bases from V and 4 bases from J, with 12 bases between. Germline V CDR1 and CDR2: SGHRS, YFSETQ. CDR3 in amino acids: CASSLGPWTPDTQYF. The CDR3 coding sequence is TGCGCCAGCAGCTTGGGGCCTTGGACTCCAGATACGCAGTATTTT. The full variable domain, its missing parts supplied by reference TRBV5-1 and TRBJ2-3, is KAGVTQTPRYLIKTRGQQVTLSCSPISGHRSVSWYQQTPGQGLQFLFEYFSETQRNKGNFPGRFSGRQFSNSRSEMNVSTLELGDSALYLCASSLGPWTPDTQYFGPGTRLTVL.

The rearrangement joins TRBV5-1 to TRBJ2-2; no clear D. With 1 base removed from V and 6 bases from J, the gap between germline ends came to 13 bases. CDR3 length equals 15 residues. Germline CDR1 and CDR2: SGHRS and YFSETQ. This chain's CDR3 is CASSLLPAPSGELFF. In DNA form, the CDR3 reads TGCGCCAGCAGCTTGTTGCCGGCCCCCTCCGGGGAGCTGTTTTTT.

This clonotype was picked up many times. The gene calls are TRBV5-1 and TRBJ2-3; 13 nucleotides line up with TRBD2. J lost 2 bases, V lost 4 bases, and 4 bases had no gene match. Germline values: CDR1 SGHRS, CDR2 YFSETQ. The CDR3 length is 16 residues. For the CDR3, the DNA is TGCGCCAGCAGCATTACTAGCGGGGGGGCCACAGATACGCAGTATTTT. It specifies CASSITSGGATDTQYF.